This TCR beta chain was observed in a study of T cell changes during pregnancy in multiple sclerosis. This CDR3 has 16 residues. Trimming took 1 base from V and 2 from J; bases not matched to a gene: 4. Germline V gene data show CDR1 as LGHNA and CDR2 as YSLEER. Using immunoSEQ multiplex PCR, the repertoire was profiled, and TCRdb retains in-frame clones only, with some absent. This table has 45,000 to 55,000 clones, approximately 90% appearing once. The chain uses TRBV4-3 and TRBJ1-4, with 7 positions matching TRBD1. The receptor comes from a female donor in good health, enrolled as a control in a pregnancy study. The sequencing used CD4+ T cells from peripheral blood mononuclear cells, collected after pregnancy. The CDR3 coding sequence is TGCGCCAGCAGCCAAGCAACGACAGGGACTAATGAAAAACTGTTTTTT. Amino acids: CASSQATTGTNEKLFF.